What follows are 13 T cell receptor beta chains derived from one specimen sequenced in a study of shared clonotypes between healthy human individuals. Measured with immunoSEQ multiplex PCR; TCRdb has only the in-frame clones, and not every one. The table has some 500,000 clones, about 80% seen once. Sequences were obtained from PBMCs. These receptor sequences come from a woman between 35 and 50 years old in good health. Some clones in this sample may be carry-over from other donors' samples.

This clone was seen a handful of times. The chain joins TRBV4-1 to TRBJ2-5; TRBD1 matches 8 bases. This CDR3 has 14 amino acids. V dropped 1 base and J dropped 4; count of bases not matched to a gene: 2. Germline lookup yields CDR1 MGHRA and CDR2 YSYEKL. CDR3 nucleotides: TGCGCCAGCAGCCAAGGACAGGGGTTAGAGACCCAGTACTTC. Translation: CASSQGQGLETQYF.

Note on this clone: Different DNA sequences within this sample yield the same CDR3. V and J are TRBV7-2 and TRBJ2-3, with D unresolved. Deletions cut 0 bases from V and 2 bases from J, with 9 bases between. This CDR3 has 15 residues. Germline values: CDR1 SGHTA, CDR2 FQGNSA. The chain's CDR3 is CASSLALAVTDTQYF. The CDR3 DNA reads TGTGCCAGCAGCTTAGCGCTGGCAGTCACAGATACGCAGTATTTT.

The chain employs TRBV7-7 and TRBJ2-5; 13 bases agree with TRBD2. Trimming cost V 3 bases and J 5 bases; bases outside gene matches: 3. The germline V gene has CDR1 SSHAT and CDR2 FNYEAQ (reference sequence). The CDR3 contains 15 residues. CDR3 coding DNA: TGTGCCAGCAGCTTGGGGACTAGCGGGATTGAGACCCAGTACTTC. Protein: CASSLGTSGIETQYF.

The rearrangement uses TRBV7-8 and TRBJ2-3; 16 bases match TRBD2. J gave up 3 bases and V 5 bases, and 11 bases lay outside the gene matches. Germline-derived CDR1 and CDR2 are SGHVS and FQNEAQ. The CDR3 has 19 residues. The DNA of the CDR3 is TGTGCCAGCAGCCCCCAGACGGGACTAGCGGGAGGGCGGACAGATACGCAGTATTTT. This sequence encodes CASSPQTGLAGGRTDTQYF.

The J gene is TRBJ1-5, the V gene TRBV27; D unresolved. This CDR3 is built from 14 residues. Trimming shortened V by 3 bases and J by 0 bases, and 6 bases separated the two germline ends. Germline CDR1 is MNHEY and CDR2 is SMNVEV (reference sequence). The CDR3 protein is CASSFIHSNQPQHF. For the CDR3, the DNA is TGTGCCAGCAGTTTCATACATAGCAATCAGCCCCAGCATTTT.

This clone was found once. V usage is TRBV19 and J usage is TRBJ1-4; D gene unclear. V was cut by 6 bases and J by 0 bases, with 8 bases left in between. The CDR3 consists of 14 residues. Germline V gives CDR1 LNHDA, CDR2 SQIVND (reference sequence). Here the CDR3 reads CASRTTATNEKLFF. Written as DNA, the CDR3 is TGTGCCAGTAGGACCACAGCAACTAATGAAAAACTGTTTTTT.

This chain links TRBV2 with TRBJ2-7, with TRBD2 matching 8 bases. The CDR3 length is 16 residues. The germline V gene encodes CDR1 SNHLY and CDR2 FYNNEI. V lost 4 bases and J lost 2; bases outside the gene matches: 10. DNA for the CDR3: TGTGCCAGCAGTGCCTCCTGGAGCGGGAGCCCCTACGAGCAGTACTTC. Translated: CASSASWSGSPYEQYF.

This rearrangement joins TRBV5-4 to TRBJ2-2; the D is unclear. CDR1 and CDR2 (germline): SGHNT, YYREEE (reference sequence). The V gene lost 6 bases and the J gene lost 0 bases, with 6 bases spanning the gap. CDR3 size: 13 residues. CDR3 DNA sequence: TGTGCCAGCACCGGGCCGAACACCGGGGAGCTGTTTTTT. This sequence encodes CASTGPNTGELFF.

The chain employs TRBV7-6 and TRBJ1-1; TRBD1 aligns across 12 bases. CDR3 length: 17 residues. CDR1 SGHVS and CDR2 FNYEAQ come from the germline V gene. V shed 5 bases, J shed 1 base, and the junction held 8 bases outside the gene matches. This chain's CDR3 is CASSPGQGAGTNTEAFF. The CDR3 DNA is TGTGCCAGCAGCCCGGGACAGGGGGCCGGTACGAACACTGAAGCTTTCTTT.

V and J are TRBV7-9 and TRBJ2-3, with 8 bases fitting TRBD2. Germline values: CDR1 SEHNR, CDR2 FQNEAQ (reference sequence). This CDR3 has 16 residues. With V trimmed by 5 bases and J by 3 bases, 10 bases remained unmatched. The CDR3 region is CASSVISGGGTDTQYF. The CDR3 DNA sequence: TGTGCCAGCAGCGTAATTTCAGGCGGGGGGACAGATACGCAGTATTTT.

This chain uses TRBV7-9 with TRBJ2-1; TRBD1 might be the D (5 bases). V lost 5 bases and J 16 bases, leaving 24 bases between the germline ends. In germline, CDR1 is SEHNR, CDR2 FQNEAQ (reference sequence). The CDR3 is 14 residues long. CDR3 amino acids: CASSQGAWVTIEFF. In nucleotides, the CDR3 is TGTGCCAGCAGCCAAGGGGCATGGGTAACCATCGAATTCTTC.

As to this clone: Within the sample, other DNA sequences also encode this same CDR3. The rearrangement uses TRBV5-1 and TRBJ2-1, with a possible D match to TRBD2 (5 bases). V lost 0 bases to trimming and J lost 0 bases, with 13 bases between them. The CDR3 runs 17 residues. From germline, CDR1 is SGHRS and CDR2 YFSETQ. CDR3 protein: CASSLGLALSSYNEQFF. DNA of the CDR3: TGCGCCAGCAGCTTGGGGTTAGCGCTGAGCTCCTACAATGAGCAGTTCTTC.

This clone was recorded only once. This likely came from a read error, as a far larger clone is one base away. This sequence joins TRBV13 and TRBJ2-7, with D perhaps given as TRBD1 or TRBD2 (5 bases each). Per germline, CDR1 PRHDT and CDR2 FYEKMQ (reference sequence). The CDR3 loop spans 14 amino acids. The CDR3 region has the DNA TGTGCCAACAGCCTGGGGGTCCCCTCCTACGAGCAGTACTTC. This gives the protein CANSLGVPSYEQYF.